This is a list of T cell receptor beta chains from one sample in a study of identical twins. TCRdb re-called the 5' RACE reads through MiXCR, storing one row per CDR3 protein. The sample has some 1,600,000 distinct CDR3 sequences; about 32% are singletons. The source material was cord blood. The receptors were sampled from a newborn girl in good health. The CDR3 runs from the conserved cysteine through the conserved F or W. The order of the fields is D gene, clone size, V gene, J gene, CDR3 protein, CDR3 DNA. The D gene is left open where the match is weak. Clone size is not always given. Where it is, it says once, few, many or a class for expanded clones.

TRBD2,few,TRBV20-1,TRBJ2-7,CSASNGRPNYEQYF,TGCAGTGCTAGCAACGGGAGGCCAAACTACGAGCAGTACTTC
TRBD1,few,TRBV2,TRBJ1-2,CASSENRGRYGYTF,TGTGCCAGCAGTGAAAACAGGGGGCGGTATGGCTACACCTTC
TRBD1,NA,TRBV28,TRBJ2-6,CASSLPPTLQGARANVLTF,TGTGCCAGCAGTTTGCCGCCAACTTTACAGGGGGCTAGGGCCAACGTCCTGACTTTC
NA,few,TRBV3-1,TRBJ1-1,CASSQDMGTEAFF,TGTGCCAGCAGCCAAGACATGGGGACTGAAGCTTTCTTT
NA,few,TRBV28,TRBJ1-5,CASFPRNQPQHF,TGTGCCTCCTTCCCGAGAAATCAGCCCCAGCATTTT
NA,NA,TRBV6-1,TRBJ1-6,CASSGDYNSPLHF,TGTGCCAGCAGCGGGGACTATAATTCACCCCTCCACTTT
TRBD2,few,TRBV20-1,TRBJ2-1,CSARSLLAGPNEQFF,TGCAGTGCTAGATCCCTCCTAGCGGGACCCAATGAGCAGTTCTTC
TRBD2,few,TRBV27,TRBJ2-3,CASSFLPPGLALTTQYF,TGTGCCAGCAGTTTCCTCCCCCCGGGACTAGCACTTACTACGCAGTATTTT
NA,few,TRBV27,TRBJ1-6,CASSLWGGRSYNSPLHF,TGTGCCAGCAGCCTTTGGGGAGGCCGCTCCTATAATTCACCCCTCCACTTT
NA,NA,TRBV28,TRBJ2-7,CASSWLDEQYF,TGTGCCAGCAGTTGGCTCGATGAGCAGTACTTC
TRBD1,NA,TRBV27,TRBJ2-3,CASSLRRDSASTDTQYF,TGTGCCAGCAGTTTACGAAGGGACAGTGCTAGCACAGATACGCAGTATTTT
TRBD2,NA,TRBV20-1,TRBJ2-3,CSACSGGSTDTQYF,TGCAGTGCCTGTAGCGGGGGAAGCACAGATACGCAGTATTTT
NA,few,TRBV20-1,TRBJ2-5,CSAPRTGMKETQYF,TGCAGTGCTCCTCGAACTGGGATGAAAGAGACCCAGTACTTC
NA,few,TRBV2,TRBJ2-7,CASSPVALEQYF,TGTGCCAGCAGTCCAGTGGCCCTCGAGCAGTACTTC
TRBD1,NA,TRBV3-1,TRBJ2-7,CASSQSYRDRGPYEQYF,TGTGCCAGCAGCCAATCCTACCGGGACAGGGGTCCCTACGAGCAGTACTTC
NA,few,TRBV2,TRBJ1-2,CASRVRVAYGYTF,TGTGCCAGCAGAGTCCGGGTCGCGTATGGCTACACCTTC
TRBD2,few,TRBV6-6,TRBJ2-7,CASISKGLAGSEQYF,TGTGCCAGCATCTCCAAGGGACTAGCGGGAAGTGAGCAGTACTTC
TRBD2,few,TRBV7-2,TRBJ2-7,CASSSRLAISYNEQYF,TGTGCCAGCAGCTCCAGACTAGCGATCTCCTACAATGAGCAGTACTTC
TRBD1,many,TRBV2,TRBJ2-7,CASSGQGDEQYF,TGTGCCAGCAGTGGACAGGGCGACGAGCAGTACTTC
NA,NA,TRBV30,TRBJ1-1,CAWSWDLNTEAFF,TGTGCCTGGAGTTGGGACTTGAACACTGAAGCTTTCTTT
NA,few,TRBV29-1,TRBJ2-5,CSGGGLPRGTQYF,TGCAGCGGCGGTGGACTTCCGCGAGGGACCCAGTACTTC
NA,NA,TRBV12-3/TRBV12-4,TRBJ2-1,CAGSSVVQQFF,TGTGCCGGCAGCTCAGTGGTCCAGCAGTTCTTC
NA,many,TRBV5-1,TRBJ2-3,CASSLGQTSTDTQYF,TGCGCCAGCAGCTTGGGACAGACGAGCACAGATACGCAGTATTTT
NA,NA,TRBV20-1,TRBJ2-3,CSATYVRGRTDTQYF,TGCAGTGCAACCTACGTGAGGGGCCGCACAGATACGCAGTATTTT
NA,NA,TRBV5-1,TRBJ2-5,CASGLGDVSETQYF,TGCGCCAGCGGTCTTGGGGACGTATCAGAGACCCAGTACTTC
TRBD2,NA,TRBV4-1,TRBJ2-3,CASSQSLAGADTQYF,TGCGCCAGCAGCCAGTCACTAGCGGGAGCAGATACGCAGTATTTT
NA,NA,TRBV27,TRBJ2-1,CASSSTGHVYNEQFF,TGTGCCAGCAGTTCGACGGGACACGTTTACAATGAGCAGTTCTTC
TRBD2,NA,TRBV20-1,TRBJ2-7,CSAGSSGRVLYEQYF,TGCAGTGCTGGAAGCAGCGGGAGGGTCTTGTACGAGCAGTACTTC
NA,NA,TRBV2,TRBJ1-1,CASSERWEGTEAFF,TGTGCCAGCAGTGAGCGGTGGGAGGGCACTGAAGCTTTCTTT
NA,NA,TRBV7-2,TRBJ1-1,CASSLGTTVNTEAFF,TGTGCCAGCAGCTTAGGGACCACCGTCAACACTGAAGCTTTCTTT
NA,few,TRBV5-5,TRBJ2-5,CASSLGAFGETQYF,TGTGCCAGCAGCTTGGGAGCGTTCGGGGAGACCCAGTACTTC
NA,NA,TRBV20-1,TRBJ2-7,CSARDWNFYEQYF,TGCAGTGCTAGAGATTGGAATTTCTACGAGCAGTACTTC
TRBD1,NA,TRBV5-1,TRBJ2-7,CASSLRTGYYEQYF,TGCGCCAGCAGCTTACGGACAGGATACTACGAGCAGTACTTC